A single T cell receptor (beta chain) is shown here with its context. This sample was included in a study of blood T cell repertoires in COVID-19. Study summary: Acute and convalescent COVID-19 samples came from the United States, Italy and Spain. Sources were T cells, B-cell-depleted T cells, or PBMCs; the material itself was cDNA or gDNA.

Authors' data handling: For nucleated cells, counts were estimated from reference gene primer amplification. Produced via immunoSEQ multiplex PCR; TCRdb's table is partial and in-frame only. V and J calls and clone size are those listed in that table; D and trimming were worked out from the DNA. The profile covers about 93,000 clones, with 75% to 90% appearing a single time and around 20% taken by the ten largest. The CDR3 contains 14 residues. Germline CDR1 KGHDR, CDR2 SFDVKD. V was trimmed by 6 bases and J by 0 bases, leaving 10 bases between them. The J gene is TRBJ1-2, the V gene TRBV24-1; D not certain. The sequencing input was peripheral blood. The clonotype was recovered from a woman aged 80 or over with acute or convalescent COVID-19. The CDR3: CATSSTSANYGYTF. The DNA of the CDR3 is TGTGCCACCAGTTCTACGTCCGCTAACTATGGCTACACCTTC.